This is a list of T cell receptor beta chains from one sample in a study of cytomegalovirus exposure and HLA in healthy donors. Data came from immunoSEQ multiplex PCR; TCRdb stores just in-frame clones and leaves some out. The sample includes roughly 190,000 clones, under 9.5% of them seen just once. What was sequenced was PBMCs. These receptor sequences come from a woman aged 25 to 39 in good health and CMV-seropositive. Each CDR3 is given with its conserved first and last residue. D genes are given only for firm matches. Size is stated for part of the rows, as once, few or many counts, or as a class when the clone is expanded.

CDR3 length | J gene | clone size | D gene | V gene | CDR3 DNA | CDR3 protein
14 | TRBJ2-1 | - | TRBD2 | TRBV7-2 | TGTGCCAGCAGCTCCCCGGGACTAGCGGTCGAGCAGTTCTTC | CASSSPGLAVEQFF
14 | TRBJ1-2 | - | TRBD1 | TRBV15 | TGTGCCACCAGCAGAGCGGGACAGAGCTATGGCTACACCTTC | CATSRAGQSYGYTF
14 | TRBJ1-5 | few | - | TRBV9 | TGTGCCAGCAGCCCCACAGGGATCAATCAGCCCCAGCATTTT | CASSPTGINQPQHF
20 | TRBJ2-7 | few | TRBD2 | TRBV27 | TGTGCCAGCAGTCCTAGAGATTGGGGAGGGGTAGGGAGTAGAGGCTACGAGCAGTACTTC | CASSPRDWGGVGSRGYEQYF
15 | TRBJ2-7 | - | TRBD2 | TRBV27 | TGTGCCAGCAGTTTTGGACTAGCGGGAGTATACGAGCAGTACTTC | CASSFGLAGVYEQYF
13 | TRBJ2-7 | - | - | TRBV5-6 | TGTGCCAGCAGCTTGAGAACCTCCTACGAGCAGTACTTC | CASSLRTSYEQYF
16 | TRBJ2-1 | few | TRBD2 | TRBV28 | TGTGCCAGCAGTTTAGGGAACGGGAGGGACTACAATGAGCAGTTCTTC | CASSLGNGRDYNEQFF
16 | TRBJ1-1 | - | - | TRBV11-3 | TGTGCCAGCAGCCGAATGCCAGGCAGGGACTTCACTGAAGCTTTCTTT | CASSRMPGRDFTEAFF
13 | TRBJ1-1 | few | TRBD1 | TRBV11-1 | TGTGCCAGCAGTTCACAGGGGGACACTGAAGCTTTCTTT | CASSSQGDTEAFF
17 | TRBJ2-7 | - | - | TRBV11-2 | TGTGCCAGCAGCTTCTTTGAAGGGGGTTCGCCCCACTACGAGCAGTACTTC | CASSFFEGGSPHYEQYF
13 | TRBJ1-1 | few | - | TRBV4-1 | TGCGCCAGCAGTCAGGTTGTGAACACTGAAGCTTTCTTT | CASSQVVNTEAFF
14 | TRBJ1-1 | few | - | TRBV2 | TGTGCCAGCACGCAACAGGCCTTTAACACTGAAGCTTTCTTT | CASTQQAFNTEAFF
14 | TRBJ1-2 | - | - | TRBV6-5 | TGTGCCAGCAGGCGGGGTCTAGCTAACTATGGCTACACCTTC | CASRRGLANYGYTF
14 | TRBJ2-6 | few | - | TRBV5-1 | TGCGCCAGCAGCTCCCAATTGGGGGCCAACGTCCTGACTTTC | CASSSQLGANVLTF
15 | TRBJ2-2 | few | - | TRBV6-5 | TGTGCCAGCCACCCCGACAGGTTGAGCACCGGGGAGCTGTTTTTT | CASHPDRLSTGELFF
18 | TRBJ2-6 | few | TRBD2 | TRBV18 | TGTGCCAGCTCACCAGTCCCTAGCGGGAGGGAAGGGGCCAACGTCCTGACTTTC | CASSPVPSGREGANVLTF
16 | TRBJ2-1 | few | TRBD2 | TRBV2 | TGTGCCAGCAGAGGATTGGGACTAGCGGGAGGGCCACGGCAGTTCTTC | CASRGLGLAGGPRQFF
16 | TRBJ1-4 | few | - | TRBV27 | TGTGCCAGCAGTTTATCAAGAGCTGCAACTAATGAAAAACTGTTTTTT | CASSLSRAATNEKLFF
14 | TRBJ1-1 | - | - | TRBV6-5 | TGTGCCAGCAGTGTCACAGGGACAAACACTGAAGCTTTCTTT | CASSVTGTNTEAFF
12 | TRBJ1-2 | - | - | TRBV2 | TGTGCCAGCAGTGAGAGGTTCTATGGCTACACCTTC | CASSERFYGYTF
14 | TRBJ1-6 | few | - | TRBV2 | - | CASRVGQGSLEIHF
15 | TRBJ2-1 | - | - | TRBV6-5 | TGTGCCAGCAGTTTAGGGGCCGCGGGGTTCAATGAGCAGTTCTTC | CASSLGAAGFNEQFF
16 | TRBJ2-2 | few | - | TRBV9 | TGTGCCAGCAGCGTAGGAGGCGGGGGCTACACCGGGGAGCTGTTTTTT | CASSVGGGGYTGELFF
12 | TRBJ1-2 | few | - | TRBV11-2 | TGTGCCAGCAGCCGAACAGGGAATGGCTACACCTTC | CASSRTGNGYTF
16 | TRBJ2-1 | few | TRBD2 | TRBV10-1 | TGCGCCAGCAGCGACGATAGCGGGCTCCCCTACAATGAGCAGTTCTTC | CASSDDSGLPYNEQFF
13 | TRBJ1-5 | few | TRBD1 | TRBV6-5 | TGTGCCAGCAGTACAGGGGCCGGTCAGCCCCAGCATTTT | CASSTGAGQPQHF
14 | TRBJ1-2 | many | TRBD1 | TRBV10-3 | TGTGCCATCAATGTCGACAGGGGGCTGGCTGGCTACACCTTC | CAINVDRGLAGYTF
16 | TRBJ2-1 | - | TRBD2 | TRBV5-1 | TGCGCCAGCAGCTCCACCTCCGGGACTAGGTTCAATGAGCAGTTCTTC | CASSSTSGTRFNEQFF
16 | TRBJ1-2 | - | - | TRBV9 | TGTGCCAGCAGCGTAGAGGCAGTAGGGGCTAACTATGGCTACACCTTC | CASSVEAVGANYGYTF
13 | TRBJ1-2 | - | - | TRBV14 | TGTGCCAGCAGCCATGGAGGGGACTATGGCTACACCTTC | CASSHGGDYGYTF
15 | TRBJ2-1 | - | TRBD2 | TRBV5-1 | TGCGCCAGCAGCCCCCTCGGACTAGACAGCAATGAGCAGTTCTTC | CASSPLGLDSNEQFF
12 | TRBJ1-1 | few | TRBD1 | TRBV2 | TGTGCCACGGACAGGGGGGAAACTGAAGCTTTCTTT | CATDRGETEAFF
11 | TRBJ1-5 | few | - | TRBV6-6 | TGTGCCAGCAGTTCCGGGGAGCCCCAGCATTTT | CASSSGEPQHF
15 | TRBJ1-1 | - | - | TRBV2 | TGTGCCGAAGAGGGGCAACAGGGATTGAACACTGAAGCTTTCTTT | CAEEGQQGLNTEAFF
15 | TRBJ2-1 | few | TRBD2 | TRBV6-5 | TGTGCCAGCAAATCCGGGACTAGCAACTACAATGAGCAGTTCTTC | CASKSGTSNYNEQFF
14 | TRBJ2-7 | - | TRBD2 | TRBV5-5 | TGTGCCAGCAGCTTGGTCGGGGGGTCCTACGAGCAGTACTTC | CASSLVGGSYEQYF
12 | TRBJ2-1 | few | - | TRBV2 | TGTGCCAGCAGTTTTATAGCAGGGGAGCAGTTCTTC | CASSFIAGEQFF
14 | TRBJ1-1 | few | TRBD1 | TRBV10-2 | TGCGCCAGCAGCTTCCCGGGACAGGGGACTGAAGCTTTCTTT | CASSFPGQGTEAFF
16 | TRBJ1-3 | - | TRBD1 | TRBV5-1 | TGCGCCAGCAGCTCGCCGGGACAGGACGCTGGAAACACCATATATTTT | CASSSPGQDAGNTIYF